This T cell receptor beta chain is from a study of T cell clonality in common variable immunodeficiency. V was pared by 7 bases and J by 0 bases, with 12 bases between. Germline CDR1 is LNHDA and CDR2 is SQIVND (reference sequence). This CDR3 contains 15 residues. Whole-study findings and limits: Compared with controls, CVID subjects had fewer shared TCRbeta clones.

Generated by immunoSEQ multiplex PCR, the TCRdb table keeps only in-frame clones and is missing some. The sample holds tens of thousands of clones, and no clone turns up only once. This clone was observed many times. Its matching antigen is unknown. Coverage ceases 3 residues before the CDR3 finishes, and the germline J gene fills in the end. The chain recombines TRBV19 with TRBJ2-2; D possibly uses TRBD1 or TRBD2 (6 bases each). The clonotype comes from a person aged 18 to 75 in good health. Input material: peripheral blood mononuclear cells. Incomplete CDR3 DNA: TGTGCCAGTAAGGCGGGACAAGCGAACACCGGGGAG. This codes for CASKAGQANTGE. The full CDR3 protein reads CASKAGQANTGELFF.